The rows below give T cell receptor beta chains drawn from one sample of a study of T cell repertoires in cytomegalovirus infection. One entry per CDR3 protein results from TCRdb running MiXCR on the reads. The table has approximately 180,000 distinct CDR3 sequences, about 21% seen once. The sequenced sample was PBMCs. All receptors come from a human donor in good health (CMV status not recorded). Some clones in this sample may be carry-over from other donors' samples. Both conserved end residues are part of each CDR3. The D gene is left open where the match is weak. The listing skips clone size in some rows; elsewhere it reads once, few, many or a size class.

cdr3_nt: TGTGCCAGCAACCCGGACAGGGGTCGAAATGAGCAGTTCTTC
cdr3_aa: CASNPDRGRNEQFF
d_call: TRBD1
clone_size: -
j_call: TRBJ2-1
v_call: TRBV6-1

cdr3_nt: TGTGCCAGCGGACATTCGGGACAGCAAGAGACCCAGTACTTC
cdr3_aa: CASGHSGQQETQYF
d_call: TRBD1
clone_size: few
j_call: TRBJ2-5
v_call: TRBV12-3/TRBV12-4

cdr3_nt: TGTGCCAGCAGTTTATTACCTTCAGGGATTAATTCACCCCTCCACTTT
cdr3_aa: CASSLLPSGINSPLHF
d_call: -
clone_size: few
j_call: TRBJ1-6
v_call: TRBV27

cdr3_nt: TGTGCCAGCAGTTACGGGCAGGGAGTCGCAACTGAAGCTTTCTTT
cdr3_aa: CASSYGQGVATEAFF
d_call: -
clone_size: many
j_call: TRBJ1-1
v_call: TRBV6-2/TRBV6-3

cdr3_nt: TGTGCCAGCAGCTTAGATCTCCCCACCGGGGAGCTGTTTTTT
cdr3_aa: CASSLDLPTGELFF
d_call: -
clone_size: -
j_call: TRBJ2-2
v_call: TRBV11-2

cdr3_nt: TGCGCCAGCAGCCGTTTCACAGGGGTAGACACTGAAGCTTTCTTT
cdr3_aa: CASSRFTGVDTEAFF
d_call: TRBD1
clone_size: few
j_call: TRBJ1-1
v_call: TRBV4-1

cdr3_nt: TGTGCCAGCAGTGAACAAAGCACAGATACGCAGTATTTT
cdr3_aa: CASSEQSTDTQYF
d_call: -
clone_size: few
j_call: TRBJ2-3
v_call: TRBV2

cdr3_nt: TGTGCCAGTAGTATAGTGCAGGGGATGGGGGAGACCCAGTACTTC
cdr3_aa: CASSIVQGMGETQYF
d_call: -
clone_size: -
j_call: TRBJ2-5
v_call: TRBV19

cdr3_nt: TGTGCCAGCAGTCGAATCGGTGGGACGGTGGATACGCAGTATTTT
cdr3_aa: CASSRIGGTVDTQYF
d_call: -
clone_size: once
j_call: TRBJ2-3
v_call: TRBV28

cdr3_nt: TGTGCCAGCAGTCCACGGATAGGATCTTACGAGCAGTACTTC
cdr3_aa: CASSPRIGSYEQYF
d_call: -
clone_size: few
j_call: TRBJ2-7
v_call: TRBV27

cdr3_nt: TGTGCCAGCAGGGCCCCGGGAGAAGCCAAAAACATTCAGTACTTC
cdr3_aa: CASRAPGEAKNIQYF
d_call: -
clone_size: few
j_call: TRBJ2-4
v_call: TRBV11-2

cdr3_nt: TGTGCCAGCAGTGGGCGTCGCGGGGGCTGGAATGAGCAGTTCTTC
cdr3_aa: CASSGRRGGWNEQFF
d_call: -
clone_size: -
j_call: TRBJ2-1
v_call: TRBV12-3/TRBV12-4

cdr3_nt: TGCAGCGTAGGGGTGGTTGACTACAATGAGCAGTTCTTC
cdr3_aa: CSVGVVDYNEQFF
d_call: -
clone_size: -
j_call: TRBJ2-1
v_call: TRBV29-1

cdr3_nt: TGTGCCAGCAGCTTATCAGGGGCTAGCGGGAGAAATGAGCAGTTCTTC
cdr3_aa: CASSLSGASGRNEQFF
d_call: TRBD2
clone_size: few
j_call: TRBJ2-1
v_call: TRBV7-3

cdr3_nt: TGTGCCAGCAGCCCAACCCGTTGGGATAGCACAGATACGCAGTATTTT
cdr3_aa: CASSPTRWDSTDTQYF
d_call: -
clone_size: -
j_call: TRBJ2-3
v_call: TRBV11-3

cdr3_nt: TGCAGCGTTGATGGGGACAGGGGCCACCCCGAAGCTTTCTTT
cdr3_aa: CSVDGDRGHPEAFF
d_call: TRBD1
clone_size: few
j_call: TRBJ1-1
v_call: TRBV29-1

cdr3_nt: TGTGCCAGCAGCCCTAGGATGAGGGGGCAAACTGAAGCTTTCTTT
cdr3_aa: CASSPRMRGQTEAFF
d_call: TRBD1
clone_size: many
j_call: TRBJ1-1
v_call: TRBV5-4

cdr3_nt: TGTGCCAGCAGTCCGGGTGATTGGGTTGGGGCCAACATCCTGACTTTC
cdr3_aa: CASSPGDWVGANILTF
d_call: -
clone_size: -
j_call: TRBJ2-6
v_call: TRBV28

cdr3_nt: TGTGCCAGCAGTTACTCGGATAAGCCCGGGGAGCTGTTTTTT
cdr3_aa: CASSYSDKPGELFF
d_call: -
clone_size: few
j_call: TRBJ2-2
v_call: TRBV6-2/TRBV6-3

cdr3_nt: TGTGCCAGCAGTTCCCTTTCAGCCGGGGGCACTGAAGCTTTCTTT
cdr3_aa: CASSSLSAGGTEAFF
d_call: -
clone_size: medium-sized
j_call: TRBJ1-1
v_call: TRBV28

cdr3_nt: TGTGCCAGCAGCTTAGCGGGAGGACTTGCTAATGAAAAACTGTTTTTT
cdr3_aa: CASSLAGGLANEKLFF
d_call: -
clone_size: many
j_call: TRBJ1-4
v_call: TRBV7-2

cdr3_nt: TGTGCCAGCAGCCCTCGACTACCCCGTGGGACCGGGGAGCTGTTTTTT
cdr3_aa: CASSPRLPRGTGELFF
d_call: -
clone_size: many
j_call: TRBJ2-2
v_call: TRBV7-2

cdr3_nt: TGTGCCAGCAGCTTACCCGGATTACCCATGAACACTGAAGCTTTCTTT
cdr3_aa: CASSLPGLPMNTEAFF
d_call: -
clone_size: few
j_call: TRBJ1-1
v_call: TRBV7-9

cdr3_nt: TGCAGCGTTGAAGGCGGGGTAGGCACAAATACGCAGTATTTT
cdr3_aa: CSVEGGVGTNTQYF
d_call: -
clone_size: -
j_call: TRBJ2-3
v_call: TRBV29-1

cdr3_nt: TGCGCCAGCAGCAAGTTGGGGACAGTCAATGGCTACACCTTC
cdr3_aa: CASSKLGTVNGYTF
d_call: TRBD1
clone_size: -
j_call: TRBJ1-2
v_call: TRBV4-1

cdr3_nt: TGTGCCAGCAGCCCAGGGGCTAGGAACACTGAAGCTTTCTTT
cdr3_aa: CASSPGARNTEAFF
d_call: -
clone_size: many
j_call: TRBJ1-1
v_call: TRBV7-9

cdr3_nt: TGCAGTGCTAGAGATCATCTGACAGGGGAAGGAGAAAAACTGTTTTTT
cdr3_aa: CSARDHLTGEGEKLFF
d_call: TRBD1
clone_size: -
j_call: TRBJ1-4
v_call: TRBV20-1

cdr3_nt: TGCGCCAGCAGCCCGGAGTGGGGTCGCTCTGGAAACACCATATATTTT
cdr3_aa: CASSPEWGRSGNTIYF
d_call: -
clone_size: -
j_call: TRBJ1-3
v_call: TRBV4-1

cdr3_nt: TGTGCCAGCAGCTTAGACACGAGCAGGGCCCAGCCCCAGCATTTT
cdr3_aa: CASSLDTSRAQPQHF
d_call: -
clone_size: many
j_call: TRBJ1-5
v_call: TRBV7-2